The source of this T cell receptor beta chain is a study of T cell responses to AZD1222 COVID-19 vaccine. The CDR3 runs 17 residues. The ends lost 4 bases at V and 4 bases at J; junction bases unmatched: 8. Per germline, CDR1 SGHNT and CDR2 YYREEE (reference sequence). Generated by immunoSEQ multiplex PCR, the TCRdb table keeps only in-frame clones and is missing some. Found here are around 140,000 clones, roughly 90% of them singletons; the top ten hold 1.5% to 2%. This rearrangement joins TRBV5-4 to TRBJ2-5, with 15 bases fitting TRBD2. The sequenced sample was peripheral blood, obtained on day 0 of AZD1222 vaccination. The clonotype originates from an adult in good health. The CDR3 reads CASSHYSGLAGGETQYF. CDR3 bases: TGTGCCAGCAGCCATTACTCGGGACTAGCGGGAGGAGAGACCCAGTACTTC. The full variable domain, its missing parts supplied by reference TRBV5-4 and TRBJ2-5, is ETGVTQSPTHLIKTRGQQVTLRCSSQSGHNTVSWYQQALGQGPQFIFQYYREEENGRGNFPPRFSGLQFPNYSSELNVNALELDDSALYLCASSHYSGLAGGETQYFGPGTRLLVL.